This section outlines one TCR beta chain sequence together with its context. The ends were cut back, 1 base at V and 3 bases at J, with 13 bases in the middle. The CDR3 loop spans 14 amino acids. CDR1 and CDR2 from the germline V gene are SQVTM and ANQGSEA. This record comes from a study of patients and donors after allogeneic stem cell transplantation. TCRdb itself ran the RT-PCR reads through MiXCR, one entry per CDR3 protein. The table shows roughly 960,000 distinct CDR3 sequences, with approximately 19% occurring only once. The TCR sequence derives from a human donor who was either an allogeneic HSCT recipient or a stem cell or donor lymphocyte infusion donor (not recorded which). It is not recorded whose cells these are; they may come from a transplant donor. What was sequenced was blood, either unsorted or a sorted T cell fraction (not recorded which). The chain has TRBV29-1 and TRBJ2-7; D possibly uses TRBD1 or TRBD2 (5 bases each). In DNA, the CDR3 is TGCAGCGTTGAAGCCCCGGGACGGAGCTACGAGCAGTACTTC. Its translation is CSVEAPGRSYEQYF.